The following is a T cell receptor (beta chain) sequence with its context. The antigen is undetermined. These data belong to a study of T cells in localized non-small cell lung cancer. TCRdb keeps only in-frame clones here, not all; method: immunoSEQ multiplex PCR. Of 30,000 to 35,000 clones in the sample, 92% were seen once. Germline CDR1 reads SGHDN; CDR2 reads FVKESK. This CDR3 is built from 14 residues. Trimming took 6 bases from V and 14 from J, leaving 25 bases between them. Whole-study findings and limits: The study found T cell clonality highest in uninvolved adjacent lung, above tumor. When the top 100 tumor clones were examined, a median about 60 of them also appeared in the adjacent lung, which was paired and uninvolved. Among blood samples, higher T cell density accompanied longer overall survival. As only one tumor region underwent sequencing, heterogeneity remains possible.

The receptor was isolated from a female donor over 55 with stage I lung adenocarcinoma. The rearrangement links TRBV14 to TRBJ1-1; maybe TRBD1 (6 bases). The source was peripheral blood, collected before any cancer treatment. This chain's CDR3 is CASSQSGYGRGEFF. The DNA for the CDR3 is TGTGCCAGCAGTCAAAGTGGTTACGGCAGGGGAGAATTCTTT.